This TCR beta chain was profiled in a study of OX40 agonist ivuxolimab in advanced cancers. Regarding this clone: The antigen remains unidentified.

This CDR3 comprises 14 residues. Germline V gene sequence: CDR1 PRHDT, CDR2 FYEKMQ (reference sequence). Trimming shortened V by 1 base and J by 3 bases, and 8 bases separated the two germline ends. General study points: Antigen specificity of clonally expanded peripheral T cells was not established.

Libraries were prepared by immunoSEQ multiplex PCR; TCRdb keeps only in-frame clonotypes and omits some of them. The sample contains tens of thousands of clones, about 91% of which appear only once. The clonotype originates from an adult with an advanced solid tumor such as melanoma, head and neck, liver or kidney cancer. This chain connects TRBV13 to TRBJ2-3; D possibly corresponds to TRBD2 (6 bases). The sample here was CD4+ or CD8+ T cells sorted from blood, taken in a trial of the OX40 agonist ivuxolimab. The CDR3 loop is CASSLAGVTDTQYF. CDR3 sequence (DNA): TGTGCCAGCAGCTTAGCGGGAGTAACAGATACGCAGTATTTT. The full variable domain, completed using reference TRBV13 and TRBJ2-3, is AAGVIQSPRHLIKEKRETATLKCYPIPRHDTVYWYQQGPGQDPQFLISFYEKMQSDKGSIPDRFSAQQFSDYHSELNMSSLELGDSALYFCASSLAGVTDTQYFGPGTRLTVL.